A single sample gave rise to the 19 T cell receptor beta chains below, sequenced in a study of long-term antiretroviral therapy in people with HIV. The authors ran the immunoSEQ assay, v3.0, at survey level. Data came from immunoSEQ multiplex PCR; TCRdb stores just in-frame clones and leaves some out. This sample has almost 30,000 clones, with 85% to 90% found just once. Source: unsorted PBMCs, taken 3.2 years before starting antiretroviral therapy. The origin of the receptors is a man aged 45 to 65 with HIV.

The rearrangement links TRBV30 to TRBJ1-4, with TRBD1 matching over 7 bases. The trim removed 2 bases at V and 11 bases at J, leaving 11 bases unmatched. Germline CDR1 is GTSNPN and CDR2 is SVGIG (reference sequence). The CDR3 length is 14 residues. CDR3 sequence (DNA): TGTGCCTGGAGTAAGGGACAGACCCCGAGGAAACTGTTTTTT. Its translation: CAWSKGQTPRKLFF. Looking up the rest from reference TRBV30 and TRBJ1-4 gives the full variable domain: SQTIHQWPATLVQPVGSPLSLECTVEGTSNPNLYWYRQAAGRGLQLLFYSVGIGQISSEVPQNLSASRPQDRQFILSSKKLLLSDSGFYLCAWSKGQTPRKLFFGSGTQLSVL.

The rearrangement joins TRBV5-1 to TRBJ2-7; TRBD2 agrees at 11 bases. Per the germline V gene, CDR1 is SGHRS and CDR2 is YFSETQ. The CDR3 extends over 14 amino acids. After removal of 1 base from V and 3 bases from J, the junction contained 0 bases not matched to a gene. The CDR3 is CASSLLAGGYEQYF. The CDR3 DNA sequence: TGCGCCAGCAGCTTGCTAGCGGGAGGCTACGAGCAGTACTTC.

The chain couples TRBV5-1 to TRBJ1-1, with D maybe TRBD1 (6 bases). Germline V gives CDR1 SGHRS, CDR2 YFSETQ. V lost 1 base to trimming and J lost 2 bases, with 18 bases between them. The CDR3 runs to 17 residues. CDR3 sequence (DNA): TGCGCCAGCAGCTTGTCCCCTTCGGGGGGCTACAACACTGAAGCTTTCTTT. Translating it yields CASSLSPSGGYNTEAFF.

This CDR3 is CASSLTSGEQETQYF. In nucleotides, the CDR3 is TGCGCCAGCAGCTTGACTAGCGGGGAACAAGAGACCCAGTACTTC. The rearrangement joins TRBV5-1 to TRBJ2-5, with TRBD2 matching over 10 bases. V shed 1 base and J 2 bases; nucleotides not matched to a gene: 2. CDR1 and CDR2 (germline): SGHRS, YFSETQ. The CDR3 is made up of 15 amino acids. Full variable domain (rest looked up from reference TRBV5-1 and TRBJ2-5): KAGVTQTPRYLIKTRGQQVTLSCSPISGHRSVSWYQQTPGQGLQFLFEYFSETQRNKGNFPGRFSGRQFSNSRSEMNVSTLELGDSALYLCASSLTSGEQETQYFGPGTRLLVL.

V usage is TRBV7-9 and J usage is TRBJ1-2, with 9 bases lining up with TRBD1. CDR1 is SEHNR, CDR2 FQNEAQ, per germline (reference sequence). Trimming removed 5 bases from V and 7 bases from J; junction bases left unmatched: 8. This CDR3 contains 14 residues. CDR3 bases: TGTGCCAGCAGCCGGACAGGGGTTGGTTTTGGCTACACCTTC. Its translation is CASSRTGVGFGYTF.

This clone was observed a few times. This CDR3 reads CASRNYGLNTEAFF. CDR3 DNA sequence: TGTGCCAGCAGAAATTACGGGCTAAACACTGAAGCTTTCTTT. The chain uses TRBV27 and TRBJ1-1; D is unresolved. Trimming left V 6 bases short and J 2 bases short, with 13 bases between. Germline V gene sequence: CDR1 MNHEY, CDR2 SMNVEV (reference sequence). This CDR3 comprises 14 residues.

As DNA, the CDR3 is TGTGCCAGCAGCGCGCAGGGGTCGGACTATGGCTACACCTTC. It encodes CASSAQGSDYGYTF. The chain joins TRBV9 to TRBJ1-2; maybe TRBD1 (6 bases). Germline CDR1 SGDLS, CDR2 YYNGEE. The V and J ends lost 3 bases and 3 bases respectively, with 12 bases between them. The CDR3 is made up of 14 amino acids. Based on the CDR3 plus reference TRBV9 and TRBJ1-2, the full variable domain is DSGVTQTPKHLITATGQRVTLRCSPRSGDLSVYWYQQSLDQGLQFLIQYYNGEERAKGNILERFSAQQFPDLHSELNLSSLELGDSALYFCASSAQGSDYGYTFGSGTRLTVV.

In DNA, the CDR3 is TGTGCCAGCAGCCAAGACAGGGGTTCAGATACGCAGTATTTT. As protein: CASSQDRGSDTQYF. The chain is built from TRBV2 and TRBJ2-3; 8 bases line up with TRBD1. CDR1 is SNHLY and CDR2 is FYNNEI in the germline V gene. The CDR3 extends over 14 amino acids. Trimming took 6 bases from V and 4 from J; bases not matched to a gene: 6.

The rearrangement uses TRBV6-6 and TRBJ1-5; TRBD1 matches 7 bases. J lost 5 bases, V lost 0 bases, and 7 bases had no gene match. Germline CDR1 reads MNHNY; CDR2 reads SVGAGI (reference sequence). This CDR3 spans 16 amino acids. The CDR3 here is CASSYSSPGGYQPQHF. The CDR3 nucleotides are TGTGCCAGCAGTTACTCGAGTCCAGGGGGTTATCAGCCCCAGCATTTT.

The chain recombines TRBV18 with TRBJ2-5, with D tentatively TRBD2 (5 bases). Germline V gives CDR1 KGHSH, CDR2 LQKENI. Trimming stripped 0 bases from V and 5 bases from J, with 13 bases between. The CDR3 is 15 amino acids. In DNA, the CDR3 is TGTGCCAGCTCACCACCGGCCCGACGAGGGGAGACCCAGTACTTC. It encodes CASSPPARRGETQYF.

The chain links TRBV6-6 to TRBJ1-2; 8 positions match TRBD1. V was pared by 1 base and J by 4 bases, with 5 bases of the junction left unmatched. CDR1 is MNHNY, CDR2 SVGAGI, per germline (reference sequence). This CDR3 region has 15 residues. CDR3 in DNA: TGTGCCAGCAGTTACTACCGGGACAGGACCTATGGCTACACCTTC. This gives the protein CASSYYRDRTYGYTF.

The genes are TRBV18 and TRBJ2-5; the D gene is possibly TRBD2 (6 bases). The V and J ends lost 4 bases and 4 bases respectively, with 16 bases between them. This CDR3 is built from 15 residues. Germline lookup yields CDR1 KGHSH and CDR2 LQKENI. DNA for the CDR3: TGTGCCAGCTCACTCGTGGCGGGGACCGTAGAGACCCAGTACTTC. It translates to CASSLVAGTVETQYF.

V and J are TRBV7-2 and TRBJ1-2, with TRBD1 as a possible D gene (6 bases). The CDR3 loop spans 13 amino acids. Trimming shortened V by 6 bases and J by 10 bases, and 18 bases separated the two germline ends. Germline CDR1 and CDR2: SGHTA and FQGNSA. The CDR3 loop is CASSSDRNAFYTF. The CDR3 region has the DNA TGTGCCAGCAGTTCTGACAGGAACGCCTTCTACACCTTC.

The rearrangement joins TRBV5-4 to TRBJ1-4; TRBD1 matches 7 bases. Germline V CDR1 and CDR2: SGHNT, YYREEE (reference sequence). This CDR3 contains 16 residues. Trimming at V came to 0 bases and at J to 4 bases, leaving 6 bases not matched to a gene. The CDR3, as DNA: TGTGCCAGCAGCTTGGATCAGGGGGTGAATAATGAAAAACTGTTTTTT. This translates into CASSLDQGVNNEKLFF.

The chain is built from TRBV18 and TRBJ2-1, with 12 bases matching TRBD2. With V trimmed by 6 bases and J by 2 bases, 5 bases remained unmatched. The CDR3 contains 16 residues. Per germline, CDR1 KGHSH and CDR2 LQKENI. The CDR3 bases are TGTGCCAGCTCTCATTCTAGCGGGGGGGCCTACAATGAGCAGTTCTTC. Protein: CASSHSSGGAYNEQFF.

CDR3 DNA sequence: TGCGCCAGCAGCTTGGCCGGGGGGGACAATGAGCAGTTCTTC. This gives the protein CASSLAGGDNEQFF. V gene TRBV5-1 combines with J gene TRBJ2-1; TRBD2 aligns across 8 bases. The CDR3 extends over 14 amino acids. Trimming at V came to 0 bases and at J to 5 bases, leaving 1 base not matched to a gene. Germline V CDR1 and CDR2: SGHRS, YFSETQ.

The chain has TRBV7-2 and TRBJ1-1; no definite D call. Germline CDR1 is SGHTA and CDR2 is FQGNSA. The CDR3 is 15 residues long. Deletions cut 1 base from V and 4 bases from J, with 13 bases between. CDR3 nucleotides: TGTGCCAGCAGCTTAGTCGGGGTAATCAGCACTGAAGCTTTCTTT. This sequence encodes CASSLVGVISTEAFF.

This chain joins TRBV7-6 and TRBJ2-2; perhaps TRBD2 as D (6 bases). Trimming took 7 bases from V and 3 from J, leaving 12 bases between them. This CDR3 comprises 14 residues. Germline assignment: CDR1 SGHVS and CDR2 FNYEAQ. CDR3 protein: CASTQWGDTGELFF. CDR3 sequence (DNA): TGTGCCAGCACCCAGTGGGGGGACACCGGGGAGCTGTTTTTT.

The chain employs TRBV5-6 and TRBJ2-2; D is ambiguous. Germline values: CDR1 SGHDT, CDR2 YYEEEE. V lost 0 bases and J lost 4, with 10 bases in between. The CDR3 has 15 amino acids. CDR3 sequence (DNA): TGTGCCAGCAGCTTGGTCCAGACTGTCACCGGGGAGCTGTTTTTT. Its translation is CASSLVQTVTGELFF. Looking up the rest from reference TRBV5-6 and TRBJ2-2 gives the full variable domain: DAGVTQSPTHLIKTRGQQVTLRCSPKSGHDTVSWYQQALGQGPQFIFQYYEEEERQRGNFPDRFSGHQFPNYSSELNVNALLLGDSALYLCASSLVQTVTGELFFGEGSRLTVL.